This record covers a single T cell receptor beta chain. Its antigen is unknown. This specimen comes from a study of shared clonotypes between healthy human individuals. The study, taken as a whole, reports: Relative to their counterparts shared across all four donors, non-shared clonotypes exhibited diminished generation probabilities.

As originally analysed: There were no quality scores in the junction-only immunoSEQ sequences, so filtering differed. This table comes from immunoSEQ multiplex PCR, and its TCRdb copy is limited to in-frame clones, with some not included. From that table come the V and J calls and clone size; the DNA was used to work out D and trimming. The profile shows approximately 500,000 clones, 90% to 96% of them singletons. Researchers partitioned CD4+ cells into CD45RA+ naive and CD45RA-negative memory subsets. CDR3 size: 15 residues. V lost 0 bases and J lost 5, with 11 bases in between. Germline V CDR1 and CDR2: MNHNY, SVGAGI (reference sequence).

The sequenced sample was naive CD4+ T cells sorted from blood. Specified subset: CD45RA+ positively selected. This receptor was identified in a woman in her twenties or thirties in good health. The chain combines TRBV6-6 with TRBJ1-5; TRBD1 is a possible D gene (5 bases). CDR3: CASSYSKGNDQPQHF. The CDR3 bases are TGTGCCAGCAGTTACTCGAAGGGGAACGATCAGCCCCAGCATTTT.